This TCR beta chain stems from a study of post-analysis software for immune sequencing data. For the study at large: The patients showed relapsing-remitting, secondary progressive and progressive-relapsing multiple sclerosis courses.

This clonotype was seen a few times. The antigen remains unidentified. The germline V and J ends were trimmed by 3 bases and 1 base, with 12 bases remaining between them. The CDR3 extends over 15 amino acids. CDR1 and CDR2 from the germline V gene are MNHNS and SASEGT. Unique molecular identifiers had been added to the TCR beta cDNA libraries. TCRdb reprocessed the PCR reads with MiXCR, giving one entry per CDR3 protein. The sample consists of roughly 570,000 distinct CDR3 sequences, roughly 34% of them appearing once. Study findings and constraints: Patients showed TRBV5-6, TRBV5-1 and TRBV20-1 among 4 or 5 TRBV segments more frequent than in controls.

Sequenced material: blood. This chain joins TRBV6-1 and TRBJ1-2, with no clear D. This TCR came from a girl under 18 with multiple sclerosis. CDR3 bases: TGTGCCAGCAGTGACCGGACGAGCGGTAACTATGGCTACACCTTC. The encoded protein is CASSDRTSGNYGYTF.